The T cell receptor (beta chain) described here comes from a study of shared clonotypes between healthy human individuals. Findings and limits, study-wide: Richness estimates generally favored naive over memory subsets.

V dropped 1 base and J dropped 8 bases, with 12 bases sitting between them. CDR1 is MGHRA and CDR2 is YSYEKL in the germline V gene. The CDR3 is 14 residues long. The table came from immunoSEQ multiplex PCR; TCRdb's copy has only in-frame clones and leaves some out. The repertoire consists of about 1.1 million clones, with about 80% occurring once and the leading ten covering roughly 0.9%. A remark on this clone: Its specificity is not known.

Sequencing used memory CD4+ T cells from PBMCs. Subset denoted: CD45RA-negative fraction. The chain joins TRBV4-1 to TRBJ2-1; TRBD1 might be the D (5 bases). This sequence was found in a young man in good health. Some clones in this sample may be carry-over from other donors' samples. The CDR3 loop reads CASSQALRVDEQFF. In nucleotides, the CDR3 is TGCGCCAGCAGCCAAGCCCTCAGGGTGGATGAGCAGTTCTTC.